What follows describes a single T cell receptor beta chain. Its target is not known. Autoimmune disease history or systemic immunosuppression disqualified patients. At baseline, cycle 4 day 1, and cycle 7 day 1, blood was sampled. CDR1 SGHTA and CDR2 FQGNSA come from the germline V gene. V lost 3 bases and J lost 6, with 15 bases in between. This CDR3 comprises 14 residues. TCRdb's copy holds only in-frame clones and misses some; the assay was immunoSEQ multiplex PCR. Among tens of thousands of clones listed, nearly 85% were seen once. This sample was taken from a study of OX40 agonist ivuxolimab in advanced cancers. Study details: Intravenous ivuxolimab was administered to patients every 2 weeks at 0.01 to 10 mg/kg. The study's findings and limits: Clonal expansion in partial responders at 0.1-3.0 mg/kg ranked among the lowest.

This TCR was recovered from an adult with an advanced solid tumor such as melanoma, head and neck, liver or kidney cancer. Here the sequenced sample was CD4+ or CD8+ T cells sorted from blood, taken in a trial of the OX40 agonist ivuxolimab. The chain links TRBV7-2 to TRBJ2-7; possibly TRBD2 for D (6 bases). CDR3 nucleotide sequence: TGTGCCAGCAGCTTGGAGGGGTGGAGTGGCGAGCAGTACTTC. Its protein is CASSLEGWSGEQYF.